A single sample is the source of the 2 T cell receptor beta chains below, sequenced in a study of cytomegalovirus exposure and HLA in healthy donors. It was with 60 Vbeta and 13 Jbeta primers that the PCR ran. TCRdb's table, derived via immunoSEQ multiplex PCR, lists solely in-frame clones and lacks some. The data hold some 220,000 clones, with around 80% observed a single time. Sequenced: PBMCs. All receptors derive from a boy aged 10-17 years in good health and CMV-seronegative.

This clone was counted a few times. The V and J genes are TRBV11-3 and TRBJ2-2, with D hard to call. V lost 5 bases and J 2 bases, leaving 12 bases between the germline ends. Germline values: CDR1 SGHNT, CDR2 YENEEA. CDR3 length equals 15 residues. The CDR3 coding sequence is TGTGCCAGCAGCCTAGGACGACTCAACACCGGGGAGCTGTTTTTT. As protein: CASSLGRLNTGELFF.

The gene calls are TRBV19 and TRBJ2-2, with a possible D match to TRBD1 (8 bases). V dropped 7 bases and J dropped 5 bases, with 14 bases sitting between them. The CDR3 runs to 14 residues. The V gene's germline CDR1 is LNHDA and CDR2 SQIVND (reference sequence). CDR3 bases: TGTGCCAGTAACAGGGGGGGCGATACCGGGGAGCTGTTTTTT. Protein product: CASNRGGDTGELFF.